The rows below give T cell receptor beta chains drawn from one sample of a study of blood T cell repertoires in COVID-19. The method was immunoSEQ multiplex PCR; TCRdb's version includes in-frame clones alone and lacks a portion of them. Seen here are hundreds of thousands of clones, about four fifths observed once, and the top ten hold 5%. Sequences were obtained from PBMCs or T cells enriched from blood (not recorded which). The receptors derive from a man between 35 and 55 years old who had been exposed to COVID-19. Each CDR3 is given with its conserved first and last residue. Each record gives: clone size, J gene, V gene, D gene, CDR3 protein, CDR3 DNA. The D gene is left open where the match is weak. Size tells how often a clone was seen (once, few, many) or the class of an expanded clone, and some rows leave it out.

>NA|TRBJ2-1|TRBV10-1|TRBD2
CASSTGGLAGPVEQFF
TGCGCCAGCAGCACCGGGGGACTAGCGGGGCCCGTTGAGCAGTTCTTC
>once|TRBJ2-1|TRBV7-3|TRBD2
CASKTSGIDNEQFF
TGTGCCAGCAAAACTAGCGGGATAGACAATGAGCAGTTCTTC
>NA|TRBJ2-7|TRBV19|TRBD2
CATRPGLADSAYEQYF
TGTGCCACCCGCCCGGGACTAGCGGACTCGGCCTACGAGCAGTACTTC
>once|TRBJ2-7|TRBV5-5|TRBD1
CASSLDRGSDEQYF
TGTGCCAGCAGTCTAGACAGGGGCAGCGACGAGCAGTACTTC
>once|TRBJ2-2|TRBV2|NA
CASSTIRGSPTGELFF
TGTGCCAGCAGTACAATAAGGGGTTCCCCTACCGGGGAGCTGTTTTTT
>NA|TRBJ2-5|TRBV5-4|TRBD2
CASRNSGKMETQYF
TGTGCCAGCCGAAATAGCGGGAAGATGGAGACCCAGTACTTC
>NA|TRBJ1-6|TRBV5-4|NA
CASSASRNSPLHF
TGTGCCAGCAGCGCGAGTAGAAATTCACCCCTCCACTTT
>NA|TRBJ1-6|TRBV30|NA
CAWSQGNSPLHF
TGTGCCTGGTCTCAGGGGAATTCACCCCTCCACTTT
>NA|TRBJ2-1|TRBV2|TRBD2
CATTGLAGNEQFF
TGTGCCACCACGGGACTAGCCGGCAATGAGCAGTTCTTC
>NA|TRBJ2-7|TRBV9|NA
CASSPTPDKHLYEQYF
TGTGCCAGCAGCCCAACCCCGGACAAGCACCTCTACGAGCAGTACTTC
>NA|TRBJ2-3|TRBV5-1|TRBD2
CASSLFLAGVADTQYF
TGCGCCAGCAGCTTGTTCCTAGCGGGAGTCGCAGATACGCAGTATTTT
>NA|TRBJ2-5|TRBV30|NA
CAWTSGAAGTQYF
TGTGCTTGGACAAGCGGAGCTGCGGGGACCCAGTACTTC
>NA|TRBJ2-2|TRBV6-5|NA
CASSYRRVATGELFF
TGTGCCAGCAGTTACAGGAGGGTTGCGACCGGGGAGCTGTTTTTT
>NA|TRBJ2-5|TRBV10-3|NA
CAISRKGQETQYF
TGTGCCATCAGTAGAAAGGGGCAAGAGACCCAGTACTTC
>NA|TRBJ2-7|TRBV18|TRBD1
CASSEYRGSYEQYF
TGTGCCAGCTCCGAGTACAGGGGTAGCTACGAGCAGTACTTC
>NA|TRBJ2-1|TRBV11-1|TRBD2
CASHVGSGIMGEQFF
TGTGCCAGCCATGTGGGTAGCGGGATTATGGGTGAGCAGTTCTTC
>NA|TRBJ1-4|TRBV4-1|NA
CASSRLTGIREKLFF
TGCGCCAGCAGCCGCCTTACAGGGATTCGGGAAAAACTGTTTTTT
>NA|TRBJ1-6|TRBV7-2|TRBD1
CASSLARGQLFPLHF
TGTGCCAGCAGCTTAGCACGGGGACAGCTGTTCCCCCTCCACTTT
>NA|TRBJ1-1|TRBV3-1/TRBV3-2|NA
CATLFVNTEAFF
TGTGCCACCTTGTTTGTGAACACTGAAGCTTTCTTT
>NA|TRBJ2-5|TRBV11-3|NA
CASSQARIETQYF
TGTGCCAGCAGCCAGGCCCGGATAGAGACCCAGTACTTC
>NA|TRBJ1-1|TRBV3-1/TRBV3-2|NA
CASSQSPVNTEAFF
TGTGCCAGCAGCCAATCTCCGGTGAACACTGAAGCTTTCTTT
>NA|TRBJ1-6|TRBV30|TRBD1
CAWERGQGAKSYSPLHF
TGTGCCTGGGAGCGGGGACAGGGGGCTAAGTCGTATTCACCCCTCCACTTT
>NA|TRBJ2-7|TRBV13|NA
CASSSTVSYEQYF
TGTGCCAGCAGCTCTACAGTATCCTACGAGCAGTACTTC
>few|TRBJ2-1|TRBV3-1/TRBV3-2|TRBD2
CASSLESRLAGENEQFF
TGTGCCAGCAGCCTAGAGAGTAGACTAGCGGGAGAGAATGAGCAGTTCTTC
>NA|TRBJ1-2|TRBV6-2/TRBV6-3|TRBD1
CASSRGQGLNYGYTF
TGTGCCAGCAGTAGGGGACAGGGTCTAAACTATGGCTACACCTTC
>NA|TRBJ2-7|TRBV19|TRBD2
CASSRASGTYEQYF
TGTGCCAGTAGTCGGGCTAGCGGGACCTACGAGCAGTACTTC
>NA|TRBJ2-7|TRBV27|NA
CASSLTGRLDEQYF
TGTGCCAGCAGTTTAACCGGGAGATTGGACGAGCAGTACTTC
>few|TRBJ1-1|TRBV2|NA
CASSEYKGKAFF
TGTGCCAGCAGTGAATATAAGGGGAAAGCTTTCTTT
>NA|TRBJ2-1|TRBV5-8|NA
CASSLLGGDEQFF
TGTGCCAGCAGCTTGCTCGGGGGAGATGAGCAGTTCTTC
>NA|TRBJ1-2|TRBV5-6|NA
CASSPGQLYGYTF
TGTGCCAGCAGTCCTGGACAGCTTTATGGCTACACCTTC
>NA|TRBJ2-7|TRBV9|TRBD1
CASSPSGQGGFYEQYF
TGTGCCAGCAGCCCCAGTGGACAGGGAGGATTCTACGAGCAGTACTTC
>NA|TRBJ2-3|TRBV29-1|NA
CSVGTTRTDTQYF
TGCAGCGTTGGAACAACCAGGACAGATACGCAGTATTTT
>NA|TRBJ2-3|TRBV19|TRBD2
CASSKLAGGPADTQYF
TGTGCCAGTAGTAAACTAGCGGGAGGCCCTGCAGATACGCAGTATTTT
>NA|TRBJ1-5|TRBV19|NA
CASSISEAASNQPQHF
TGTGCCAGTAGTATATCCGAGGCAGCCAGCAATCAGCCCCAGCATTTT
>NA|TRBJ1-1|TRBV5-6|TRBD1
CASSLQGGGTEAFF
TGTGCCAGCAGCTTGCAGGGGGGTGGTACTGAAGCTTTCTTT
>NA|TRBJ1-1|TRBV10-2|NA
CASVNRGAEAFF
TGCGCCAGCGTAAACCGGGGGGCTGAAGCTTTCTTT
>NA|TRBJ1-6|TRBV7-3|NA
CASSLIPLNSPLHF
TGTGCCAGCAGCTTAATCCCCTTGAATTCACCCCTCCACTTT
>NA|TRBJ2-5|TRBV27|NA
CASSSIGGEETQYF
TGTGCCAGCAGTTCGATAGGGGGTGAAGAGACCCAGTACTTC
>once|TRBJ2-1|TRBV5-4|TRBD2
CASSFITSGDYNEQFF
TGTGCCAGCAGCTTCATTACTAGCGGGGACTACAATGAGCAGTTCTTC
>NA|TRBJ1-2|TRBV19|NA
CASSLRGLEANGYTF
TGTGCCAGTAGTCTCCGAGGACTTGAGGCCAATGGCTACACCTTC